This T cell receptor (beta chain) was obtained from a study of blood T cell repertoires in COVID-19. Across the study: PBMCs, B-cell-depleted T cells, or T cells were the source of the cDNA or gDNA that made up the material.

The CDR3 runs to 13 residues. The ends lost 4 bases at V and 8 bases at J; junction bases unmatched: 6. Germline values: CDR1 GTSNPN, CDR2 SVGIG (reference sequence). Per the authors' pipeline: Amplified reference gene primers provided the basis for estimating nucleated cell counts. The protocol was immunoSEQ multiplex PCR, while the TCRdb copy is restricted to in-frame clones and leaves out a portion. Clonal size and the V and J genes are those of that table, whereas D and trimming came from the DNA. The data hold 150,000 to 200,000 clones, with around four fifths observed a single time. The genes are TRBV30 and TRBJ1-2; 11 bases agree with TRBD1. The receptor's source is a man aged 60 to 69 with COVID-19, enrolled during active disease. The sequencing input was peripheral blood. The CDR3 loop reads CAWTKDRGQGYTF. The CDR3, as DNA: TGTGCCTGGACTAAGGACAGGGGGCAAGGCTACACCTTC.